Described below is a single T cell receptor beta chain sequence and its context. Its antigen remains unknown. This entry is derived from a study of cytomegalovirus exposure and HLA in healthy donors. The PCR ran on 60 Vbeta and 13 Jbeta primers. Using immunoSEQ multiplex PCR, the repertoire was profiled, and TCRdb retains in-frame clones only, with some absent. This sample has 200,000 or so clones, with roughly 87% found just once. Study-wide findings and caveats: Segments of the TCR beta V type were, in most cases, productive about 90% or about 30% of the time in an earlier analysis. There were some V segments, including TRBV6-2 and TRBV6-3, excluded as indistinguishable.

Trimming left V 6 bases short and J 0 bases short, with 15 bases between. Germline CDR1 reads KGHSH; CDR2 reads LQKENI. CDR3 length: 16 residues. The chain has TRBV18 and TRBJ2-4, with D perhaps matching TRBD1 (6 bases). The sample comprised PBMCs. The source of this sequence is a girl under three years old in good health and CMV-seronegative. The CDR3 DNA reads as TGTGCCAGCTCCGTTGGAAACAGGGTAGCCAAAAACATTCAGTACTTC. It translates to CASSVGNRVAKNIQYF.